Listed here are 17 T cell receptor beta chains from one sample, sequenced in a study of cytomegalovirus exposure and HLA in healthy donors. PCR primers comprised 60 Vbeta and 13 Jbeta primers. Produced via immunoSEQ multiplex PCR; TCRdb's table is partial and in-frame only. This table has about 160,000 clones, around 79% appearing once. The specimen was PBMCs. The receptors come from a middle-aged woman in good health and CMV-seropositive.

This chain connects TRBV25-1 to TRBJ1-6, with D uncertain. The V end was cut by 2 bases, the J end by 14 bases, with 13 bases between. Germline V gives CDR1 MGHDK, CDR2 SYGVNS. The CDR3 loop spans 13 amino acids. CDR3 residues: CASSEGGLGTLHF. Written as DNA, the CDR3 is TGTGCCAGCAGTGAAGGAGGGCTAGGCACCCTCCACTTT.

The chain combines TRBV9 with TRBJ2-3, with 7 bases identical to TRBD2. The CDR3 length is 15 residues. J gave up 3 bases and V 0 bases, and 4 bases lay outside the gene matches. CDR1 and CDR2 from the germline V gene are SGDLS and YYNGEE. The CDR3, as DNA: TGTGCCAGCAGCGTAGATGTGGGGGGGACAGATACGCAGTATTTT. Amino acid sequence: CASSVDVGGTDTQYF.

V is TRBV11-2 and J is TRBJ2-5; 12 bases align to TRBD2. The CDR3 consists of 16 residues. The V and J ends lost 6 bases and 4 bases, in that order; junction bases with no gene match: 9. Germline values: CDR1 SGHAT, CDR2 FQNNGV. CDR3 in DNA: TGTGCCAGCAGAGGACTAGCGGGAAGTAGGGGAGAGACCCAGTACTTC. Translated, it gives CASRGLAGSRGETQYF.

This sequence joins TRBV5-5 and TRBJ2-7, with 8 bases matching TRBD1. This CDR3 is built from 15 residues. Germline loops: CDR1 SGHKS, CDR2 YYEKEE (reference sequence). The ends lost 4 bases at V and 4 bases at J; junction bases unmatched: 10. The CDR3 spells CASSRGTGGGYEQYF. The CDR3 nucleotides read TGTGCCAGCAGCCGAGGGACAGGTGGGGGGTACGAGCAGTACTTC.

This chain joins TRBV2 and TRBJ2-5; no clear D gene. Germline V gene lookup returns CDR1 SNHLY and CDR2 FYNNEI. The CDR3 spans 13 residues. V lost 6 bases, J lost 9 bases, and 17 bases lay in between. The CDR3 DNA reads as TGTGCCAGCAGCCCGTCGATGAGTGAGGCCCAGTACTTC. It specifies CASSPSMSEAQYF.

The chain employs TRBV19 and TRBJ1-1, with 7 bases that match TRBD1. This CDR3 has 13 residues. Germline V gene sequence: CDR1 LNHDA, CDR2 SQIVND (reference sequence). The J segment lost 2 bases and the V segment lost 6 bases, leaving 3 bases of the junction unmatched. CDR3 sequence: CASSHRGNTEAFF. The CDR3 DNA reads TGTGCCAGTAGCCACAGGGGAAACACTGAAGCTTTCTTT.

This clone was seen a handful of times. This chain connects TRBV19 to TRBJ1-1; 8 bases fit TRBD1. This CDR3 has 13 amino acids. V lost 7 bases, J lost 10 bases, and 11 bases stayed unmatched. Per germline, CDR1 LNHDA and CDR2 SQIVND (reference sequence). The chain's CDR3 is CASKGPGTGRAFF. CDR3 nucleotide sequence: TGTGCCAGTAAAGGTCCCGGGACAGGTCGAGCTTTCTTT.

The chain uses TRBV2 and TRBJ2-7; 8 bases agree with TRBD2. Per the germline V gene, CDR1 is SNHLY and CDR2 is FYNNEI. J was trimmed by 0 bases and V by 7 bases; bases with no gene match: 2. The CDR3 is 13 residues long. CDR3 nucleotides: TGTGCCAGCACAACTAGCGGCTCCTACGAGCAGTACTTC. Encoded protein: CASTTSGSYEQYF.

This chain uses TRBV19 with TRBJ1-1; D is perhaps TRBD1 (5 bases). The CDR3 extends over 13 amino acids. Germline CDR1 is LNHDA and CDR2 is SQIVND (reference sequence). V lost 3 bases and J lost 10, with 15 bases in between. CDR3 sequence: CASSMAGRSGAFF. Written as DNA, the CDR3 is TGTGCCAGTAGTATGGCAGGGCGAAGTGGAGCTTTCTTT.

The chain recombines TRBV5-4 with TRBJ1-3; a weak D match, TRBD1 (5 bases). CDR1 is SGHNT, CDR2 YYREEE, per germline (reference sequence). The CDR3 spans 16 residues. Trimming removed 1 base at V and 0 bases at J, with 11 bases between. In DNA form, the CDR3 reads TGTGCCAGCAGCTTGACGGGGGGGTACTCTGGAAACACCATATATTTT. It specifies CASSLTGGYSGNTIYF.

V usage is TRBV7-2 and J usage is TRBJ2-5, with 10 bases fitting TRBD2. The length of the CDR3 is 18 residues. Germline V gene lookup returns CDR1 SGHTA and CDR2 FQGNSA. Trimming cost V 5 bases and J 1 base; bases outside gene matches: 13. Here the CDR3 reads CASSRGTSGARSQETQYF. As DNA, the CDR3 is TGTGCCAGCAGCCGAGGCACTAGCGGGGCCCGATCCCAAGAGACCCAGTACTTC.

The count of this clone is one. CDR3: CASSSDLGTEAFF. Here the CDR3 DNA reads TGTGCCAGTAGTAGCGATCTCGGCACTGAAGCTTTCTTT. The rearrangement uses TRBV19 and TRBJ1-1; D unclear. Between the trimmed V and J ends, which lost 4 bases and 4 bases, there was a span of 10 bases. The CDR3 length is 13 residues. Germline V gene lookup returns CDR1 LNHDA and CDR2 SQIVND (reference sequence).

The chain uses TRBV19 and TRBJ2-7; 9 nucleotides match TRBD2. V was pared by 5 bases and J by 4 bases, with 3 bases of the junction left unmatched. This CDR3 comprises 13 residues. CDR1 and CDR2 from the germline V gene are LNHDA and SQIVND (reference sequence). DNA for the CDR3: TGTGCCAGTAGTTCCAGCGGGGGGTACGAGCAGTACTTC. It is translated as CASSSSGGYEQYF.

V usage is TRBV19 and J usage is TRBJ1-2; TRBD1 is a possible D gene (5 bases). Germline CDR1 reads LNHDA; CDR2 reads SQIVND (reference sequence). CDR3 length: 12 residues. The V end lost 10 bases, the J end lost 2 bases, and 11 bases lay between the germline ends. CDR3 amino acids: CATGAGNYGYTF. Here the CDR3 DNA reads TGTGCCACCGGGGCGGGGAACTATGGCTACACCTTC. The whole variable domain, remainder taken from reference TRBV19 and TRBJ1-2, is DGGITQSPKYLFRKEGQNVTLSCEQNLNHDAMYWYRQDPGQGLRLIYYSQIVNDFQKGDIAEGYSVSREKKESFPLTVTSAQKNPTAFYLCATGAGNYGYTFGSGTRLTVV.

CDR3: CASNGQQTYEQYF. The CDR3 region has the DNA TGTGCCAGCAACGGACAGCAAACCTACGAGCAGTACTTC. V gene TRBV7-8 combines with J gene TRBJ2-7; a possible D gene is TRBD1 (6 bases). The germline V gene has CDR1 SGHVS and CDR2 FQNEAQ. The CDR3 runs 13 residues. Trimming removed 7 bases from V and 2 bases from J, with 12 bases in between.

The J gene is TRBJ1-6, the V gene TRBV27, with TRBD1 matching 9 bases. The V segment lost 4 bases and the J segment 6 bases; nucleotides outside the gene matches: 4. The germline V gene encodes CDR1 MNHEY and CDR2 SMNVEV (reference sequence). The CDR3 spans 15 residues. The CDR3 DNA reads as TGTGCCAGCAGTTCCACAGGGGGCCCTAATTCACCCCTCCACTTT. Translated, it gives CASSSTGGPNSPLHF.

The genes are TRBV28 and TRBJ2-1; possible D gene TRBD1, 5 bases. This CDR3 spans 12 amino acids. Between the trimmed V and J ends, which lost 4 bases and 10 bases, there was a span of 11 bases. The germline gives CDR1 MDHEN, CDR2 SYDVKM. The CDR3 bases are TGTGCCAGCAGTTACCAGGGCAGCGAGCAGTTCTTC. Amino acid sequence: CASSYQGSEQFF.